Given below is one T cell receptor (beta chain) in context. The sample comes from a study of OX40 agonist ivuxolimab in advanced cancers. Data came from immunoSEQ multiplex PCR; TCRdb stores just in-frame clones and leaves some out. The sample holds 90,000 to 100,000 clones, about 80% seen once. Germline V lookup: CDR1 MDHEN, CDR2 SYDVKM. With 2 bases removed from V and 1 base from J, the gap between germline ends came to 8 bases. The CDR3 covers 14 residues. The TCR comes from an adult with an advanced solid tumor such as melanoma, head and neck, liver or kidney cancer. This sequence joins TRBV28 and TRBJ2-5; D unclear. The sample in question was CD4+ or CD8+ T cells sorted from blood, obtained in a trial of the OX40 agonist ivuxolimab. CDR3 sequence reads: CASSLIGIQETQYF. The CDR3 nucleotides are TGTGCCAGCAGTTTAATCGGAATCCAAGAGACCCAGTACTTC.